This T cell receptor beta chain comes out of a study of T cells in Graves' hyperthyroidism and ophthalmopathy. Germline-derived CDR1 and CDR2 are MNHNS and SASEGT. Trimming removed 6 bases from V and 0 bases from J; junction bases left unmatched: 6. The CDR3 covers 17 residues. Template material for amplifying TCR beta CDR3 regions consisted of RNA transcripts. An initial round of RT-PCR targeting the TCR CDR3 relied on the HTBI primer set. A single record per CDR3 protein comes from TCRdb applying MiXCR to the multiplex PCR reads. There are 140,000 or so distinct CDR3 sequences in the sample; roughly a fifth occur only once, and around two thirds lies in the top ten. A patient was excluded if there was uncontrolled infection, other autoimmune disease, pregnancy or lactation. For the diagnoses, clinical symptoms, serum thyroxine and TRAb, thyroid ultrasound and orbital computed tomography were used.

This clonotype was detected a few times. Antigen unknown. Findings and caveats of the study: The model made its ophthalmopathy prediction, and onset followed a median 6.5 months later.

V usage is TRBV6-1 and J usage is TRBJ2-6, with 9 bases matching TRBD2. The TCR comes from a woman between 50 and 59 years old with Graves' hyperthyroidism that later progressed to Graves' ophthalmopathy. Specimen: blood. CDR3 residues: CASRASGTYSGANVLTF. Written as DNA, the CDR3 is TGTGCCAGCAGGGCTAGCGGGACTTACTCTGGGGCCAACGTCCTGACTTTC.